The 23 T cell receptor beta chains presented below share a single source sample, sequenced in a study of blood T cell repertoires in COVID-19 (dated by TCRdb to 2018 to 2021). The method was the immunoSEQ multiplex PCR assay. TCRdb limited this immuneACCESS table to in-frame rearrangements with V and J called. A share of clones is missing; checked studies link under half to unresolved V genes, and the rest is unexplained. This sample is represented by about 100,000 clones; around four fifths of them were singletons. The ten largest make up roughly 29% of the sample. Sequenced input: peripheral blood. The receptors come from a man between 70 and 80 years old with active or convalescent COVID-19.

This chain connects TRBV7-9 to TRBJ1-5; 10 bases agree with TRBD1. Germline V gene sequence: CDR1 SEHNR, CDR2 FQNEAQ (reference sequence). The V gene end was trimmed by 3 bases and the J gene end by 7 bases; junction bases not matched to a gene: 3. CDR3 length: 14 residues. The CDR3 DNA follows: TGTGCCAGCAGCTTGGGACAGGGGAAGCAGCCCCAGCATTTT. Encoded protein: CASSLGQGKQPQHF.

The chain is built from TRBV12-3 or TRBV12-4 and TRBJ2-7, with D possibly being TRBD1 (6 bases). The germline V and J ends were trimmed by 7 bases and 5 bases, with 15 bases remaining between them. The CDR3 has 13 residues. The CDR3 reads CASTPGAGDEQYF. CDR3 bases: TGTGCCAGCACCCCAGGGGCAGGGGACGAGCAGTACTTC.

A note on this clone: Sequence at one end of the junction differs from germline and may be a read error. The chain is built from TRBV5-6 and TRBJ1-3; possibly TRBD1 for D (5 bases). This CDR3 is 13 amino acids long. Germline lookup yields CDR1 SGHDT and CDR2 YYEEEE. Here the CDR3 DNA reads TGTGCCAGCAGCCAAGGGACTGGGAACACCATATATTTT. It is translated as CASSQGTGNTIYF.

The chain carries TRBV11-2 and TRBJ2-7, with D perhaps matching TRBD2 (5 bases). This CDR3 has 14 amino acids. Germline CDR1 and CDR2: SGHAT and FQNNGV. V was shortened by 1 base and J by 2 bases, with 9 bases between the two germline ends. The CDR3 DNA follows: TGTGCCAGCAGCTTAGGCGAGGGCCCCTACGAGCAGTACTTC. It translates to CASSLGEGPYEQYF.

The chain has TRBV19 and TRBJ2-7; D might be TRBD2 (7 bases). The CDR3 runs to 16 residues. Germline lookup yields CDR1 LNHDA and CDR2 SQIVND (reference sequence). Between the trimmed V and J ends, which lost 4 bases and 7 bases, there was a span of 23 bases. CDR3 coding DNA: TGTGCCAGTAGTACAGGGGTTGGCAGACTAGCATCAGAGCAGTACTTC. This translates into CASSTGVGRLASEQYF.

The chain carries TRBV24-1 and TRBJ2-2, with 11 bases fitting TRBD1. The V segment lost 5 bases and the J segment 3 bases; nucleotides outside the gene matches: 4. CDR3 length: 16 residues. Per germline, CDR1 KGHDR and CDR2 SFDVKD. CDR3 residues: CATSARDRGYTGELFF. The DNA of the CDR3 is TGTGCCACCAGTGCCCGGGACAGGGGGTACACCGGGGAGCTGTTTTTT.

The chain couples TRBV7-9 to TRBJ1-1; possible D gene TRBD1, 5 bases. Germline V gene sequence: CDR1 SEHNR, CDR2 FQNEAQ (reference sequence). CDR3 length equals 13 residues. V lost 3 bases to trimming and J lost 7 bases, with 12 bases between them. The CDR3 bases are TGTGCCAGCAGCTTGGGGGGAGGGATTGAAGCTTTCTTT. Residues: CASSLGGGIEAFF. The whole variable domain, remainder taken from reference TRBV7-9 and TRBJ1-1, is DTGVSQNPRHKITKRGQNVTFRCDPISEHNRLYWYRQTLGQGPEFLTYFQNEAQLEKSRLLSDRFSAERPKGSFSTLEIQRTEQGDSAMYLCASSLGGGIEAFFGQGTRLTVV.

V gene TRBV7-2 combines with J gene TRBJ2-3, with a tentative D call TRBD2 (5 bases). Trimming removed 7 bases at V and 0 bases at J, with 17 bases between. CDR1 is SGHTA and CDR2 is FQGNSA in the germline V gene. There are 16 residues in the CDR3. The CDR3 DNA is TGTGCCAGCAATCGACCCGGGGTTCATAGCACAGATACGCAGTATTTT. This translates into CASNRPGVHSTDTQYF.

The CDR3 region is CATSAHGTGNTEAFF. The DNA of the CDR3 is TGTGCCACCAGCGCCCATGGGACAGGGAACACTGAAGCTTTCTTT. The chain combines TRBV24-1 with TRBJ1-1, with 8 bases lining up with TRBD1. This CDR3 has 15 residues. The germline CDR1 and CDR2 sequences are KGHDR and SFDVKD. The trim removed 7 bases at V and 1 base at J, leaving 7 bases unmatched.

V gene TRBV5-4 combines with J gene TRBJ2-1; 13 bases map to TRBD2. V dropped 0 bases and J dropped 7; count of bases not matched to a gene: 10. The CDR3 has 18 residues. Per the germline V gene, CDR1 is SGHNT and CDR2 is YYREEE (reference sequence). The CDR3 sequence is CASSLGLAGGFTGNEQFF. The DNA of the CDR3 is TGTGCCAGCAGCTTGGGACTAGCGGGAGGTTTTACTGGTAATGAGCAGTTCTTC.

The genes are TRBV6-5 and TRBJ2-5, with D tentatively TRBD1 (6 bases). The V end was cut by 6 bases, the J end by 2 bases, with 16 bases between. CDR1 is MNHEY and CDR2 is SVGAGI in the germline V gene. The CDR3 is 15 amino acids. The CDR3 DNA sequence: TGTGCCAGCAGCCGGAACAGGGCAGCTCAAGAGACCCAGTACTTC. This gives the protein CASSRNRAAQETQYF.

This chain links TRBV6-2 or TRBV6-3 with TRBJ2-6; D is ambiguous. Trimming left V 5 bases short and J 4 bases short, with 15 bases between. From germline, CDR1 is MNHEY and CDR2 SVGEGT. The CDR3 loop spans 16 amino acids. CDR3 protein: CASSRLVGTGANVLTF. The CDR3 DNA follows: TGTGCCAGCAGTCGCCTCGTGGGCACGGGGGCCAACGTCCTGACTTTC.

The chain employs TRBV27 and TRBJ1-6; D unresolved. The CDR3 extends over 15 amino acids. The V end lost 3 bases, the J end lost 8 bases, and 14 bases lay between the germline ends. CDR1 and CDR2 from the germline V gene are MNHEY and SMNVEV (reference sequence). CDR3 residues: CASSFDGIADSPLHF. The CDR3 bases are TGTGCCAGCAGTTTCGACGGGATAGCGGATTCACCCCTCCACTTT.

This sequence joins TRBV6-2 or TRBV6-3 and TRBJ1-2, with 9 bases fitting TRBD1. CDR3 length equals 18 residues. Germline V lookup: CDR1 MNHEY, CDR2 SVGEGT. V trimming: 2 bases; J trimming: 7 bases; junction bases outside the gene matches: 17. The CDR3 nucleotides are TGTGCCAGCAGTTACGATGGAACAGGGGGCGGCATAAAGGTTGGCTACACCTTC. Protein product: CASSYDGTGGGIKVGYTF.

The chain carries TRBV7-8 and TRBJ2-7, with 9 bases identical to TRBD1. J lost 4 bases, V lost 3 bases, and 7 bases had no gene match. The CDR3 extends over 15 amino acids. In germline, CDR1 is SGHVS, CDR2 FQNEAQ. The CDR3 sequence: CASSLKRTGAYEQYF. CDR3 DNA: TGTGCCAGCAGCTTGAAGCGGACAGGGGCGTACGAGCAGTACTTC.

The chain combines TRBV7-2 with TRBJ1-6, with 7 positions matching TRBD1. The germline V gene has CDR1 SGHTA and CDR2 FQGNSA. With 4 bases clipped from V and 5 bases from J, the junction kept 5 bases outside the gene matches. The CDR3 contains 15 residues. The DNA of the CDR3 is TGTGCCAGCAGCTGGTACAGGGGTGATAATTCACCCCTCCACTTT. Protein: CASSWYRGDNSPLHF.

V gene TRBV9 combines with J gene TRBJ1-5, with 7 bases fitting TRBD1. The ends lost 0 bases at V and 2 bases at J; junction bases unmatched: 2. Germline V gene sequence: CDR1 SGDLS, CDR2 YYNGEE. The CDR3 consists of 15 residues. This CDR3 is CASSVGDSGNQPQHF. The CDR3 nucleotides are TGTGCCAGCAGCGTAGGGGACAGCGGCAATCAGCCCCAGCATTTT. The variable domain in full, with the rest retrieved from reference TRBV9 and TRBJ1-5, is DSGVTQTPKHLITATGQRVTLRCSPRSGDLSVYWYQQSLDQGLQFLIQYYNGEERAKGNILERFSAQQFPDLHSELNLSSLELGDSALYFCASSVGDSGNQPQHFGDGTRLSIL.

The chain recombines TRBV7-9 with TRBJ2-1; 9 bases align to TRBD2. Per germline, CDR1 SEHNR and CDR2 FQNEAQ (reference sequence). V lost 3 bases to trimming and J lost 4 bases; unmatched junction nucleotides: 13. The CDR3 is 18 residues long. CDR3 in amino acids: CASSLLAGTGGVYNEQFF. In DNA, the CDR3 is TGTGCCAGCAGCTTGCTAGCGGGAACTGGTGGGGTTTACAATGAGCAGTTCTTC.

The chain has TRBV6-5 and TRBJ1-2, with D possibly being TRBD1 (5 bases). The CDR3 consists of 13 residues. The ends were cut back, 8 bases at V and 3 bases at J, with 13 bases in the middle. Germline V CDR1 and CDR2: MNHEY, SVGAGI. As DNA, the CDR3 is TGTGCCAGCTCCCACCGGGGGGACTATGGCTACACCTTC. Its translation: CASSHRGDYGYTF.

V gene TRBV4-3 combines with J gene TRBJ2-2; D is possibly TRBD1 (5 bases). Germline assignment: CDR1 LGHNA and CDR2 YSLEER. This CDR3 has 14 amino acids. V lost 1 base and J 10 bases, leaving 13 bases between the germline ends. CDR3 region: CASSQARASAELFF. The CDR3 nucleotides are TGCGCCAGCAGCCAAGCCAGGGCGAGCGCGGAGCTGTTTTTT.

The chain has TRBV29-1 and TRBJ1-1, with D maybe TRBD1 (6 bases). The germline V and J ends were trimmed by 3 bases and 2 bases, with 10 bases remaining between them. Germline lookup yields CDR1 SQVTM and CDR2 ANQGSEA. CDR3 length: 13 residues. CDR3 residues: CSVERGANTEAFF. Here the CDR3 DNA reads TGCAGCGTTGAGCGGGGGGCCAACACTGAAGCTTTCTTT.

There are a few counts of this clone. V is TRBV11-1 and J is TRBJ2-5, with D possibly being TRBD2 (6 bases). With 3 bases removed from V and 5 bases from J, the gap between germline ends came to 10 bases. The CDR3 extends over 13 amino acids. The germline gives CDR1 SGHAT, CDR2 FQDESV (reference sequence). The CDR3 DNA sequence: TGTGCCAGCAGCTTTCCCGGGGGTGAGACCCAGTACTTC. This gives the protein CASSFPGGETQYF.

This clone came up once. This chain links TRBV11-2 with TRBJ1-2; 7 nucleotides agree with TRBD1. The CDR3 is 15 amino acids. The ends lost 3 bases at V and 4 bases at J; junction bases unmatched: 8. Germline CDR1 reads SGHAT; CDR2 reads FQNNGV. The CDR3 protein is CASSFDRAVGYGYTF. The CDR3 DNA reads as TGTGCCAGCAGCTTCGACAGGGCAGTAGGCTATGGCTACACCTTC.